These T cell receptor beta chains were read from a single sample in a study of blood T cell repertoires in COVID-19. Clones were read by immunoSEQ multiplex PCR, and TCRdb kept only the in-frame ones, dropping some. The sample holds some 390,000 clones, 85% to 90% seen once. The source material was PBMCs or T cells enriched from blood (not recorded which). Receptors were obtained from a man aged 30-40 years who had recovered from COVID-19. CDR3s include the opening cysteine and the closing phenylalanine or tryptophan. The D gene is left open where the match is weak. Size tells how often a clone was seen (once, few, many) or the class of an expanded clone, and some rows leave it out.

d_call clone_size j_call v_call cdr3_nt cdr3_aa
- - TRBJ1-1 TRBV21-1 TGTGCCAGCAGCCCGGCGGCGACAGGGCGGAACACTGAAGCTTTCTTT CASSPAATGRNTEAFF
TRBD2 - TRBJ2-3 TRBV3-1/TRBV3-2 TGTGCCAGCACGACTAGCGGGAGTAGCACAGATACGCAGTATTTT CASTTSGSSTDTQYF
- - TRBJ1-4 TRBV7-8 TGTGCCAGCAGCTCACCGGGACACGATAATGAAAAACTGTTTTTT CASSSPGHDNEKLFF
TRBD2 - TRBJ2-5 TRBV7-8 TGTGCCAGCAGCTCGCAGCGGGAGGGCCTGGAGACCCAGTACTTC CASSSQREGLETQYF
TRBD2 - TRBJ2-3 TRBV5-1 TGCGCCAGCAGCGCAACTAGCGGGAGCACAGATACGCAGTATTTT CASSATSGSTDTQYF
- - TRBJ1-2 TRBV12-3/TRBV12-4 TGTGCCAGCAGCCAGGGGAGTGGCTACACCTTC CASSQGSGYTF
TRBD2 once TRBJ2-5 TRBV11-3 TGTGCCAGCAGCTTAGGTGCAGCGGGAGTTGGCGAGACCCAGTACTTC CASSLGAAGVGETQYF
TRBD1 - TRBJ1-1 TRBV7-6 TGTGCCAGCAGCTTCACAGGGGGCGAGGCTGAAGCTTTCTTT CASSFTGGEAEAFF
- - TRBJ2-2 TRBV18 TGTGCCAGCTCCGGTTTCCATAACACCGGGGAGCTGTTTTTT CASSGFHNTGELFF
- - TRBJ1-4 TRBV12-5 TGTGCTAGTGGTTTGGTACTGGGTGGGCCTAATGAAAAACTGTTTTTT CASGLVLGGPNEKLFF
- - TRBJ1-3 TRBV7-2 TGTGCCAGCAGCTTAGACGGAGGCAGGGGCAGGGACACCATATATTTT CASSLDGGRGRDTIYF
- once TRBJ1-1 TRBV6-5 TGTGCCAGCAGTCGGACATCCTGGGACACTGAAGCTTTCTTT CASSRTSWDTEAFF
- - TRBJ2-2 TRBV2 TGTGCCAGCAGTGAAGCGCGGCTAGCAGCGAACACCGGGGAGCTGTTTTTT CASSEARLAANTGELFF
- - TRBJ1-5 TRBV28 TGTGCCAGCAGTTTCCGGAGCAATCAGCCCCAGCATTTT CASSFRSNQPQHF
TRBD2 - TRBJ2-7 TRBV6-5 TGTGCCAGCAGTTACGAAGAGACTAGCGCCTACGAGCAGTACTTC CASSYEETSAYEQYF
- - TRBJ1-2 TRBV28 TGTGCCAGCAGCCCAACCTCCCGGGGTTTAGGCTACACCTTC CASSPTSRGLGYTF
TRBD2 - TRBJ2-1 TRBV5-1 TGCGCCAGCAGCTTCGGGACTAACAATGAGCAGTTCTTC CASSFGTNNEQFF
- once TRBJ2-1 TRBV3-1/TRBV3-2 TGTGCCAGCAGCCAAGGTCGAGTTGGCTACAATGAGCAGTTCTTC CASSQGRVGYNEQFF
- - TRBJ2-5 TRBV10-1 TGCGCCAGCAGTGAACTAGTAGGAGAGACCCAGTACTTC CASSELVGETQYF
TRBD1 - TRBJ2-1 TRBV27 TGTGCCAGCAGACCAGGGGGTGAGCTCATAGGTTTCTACAATGAGCAGTTCTTC CASRPGGELIGFYNEQFF
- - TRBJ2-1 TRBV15 TGTGCCACCAGCAGATTTAGAGGAGGGCTCAGCTCCTACAATGAGCAGTTCTTC CATSRFRGGLSSYNEQFF
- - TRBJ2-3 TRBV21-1 TGTGCCAGCAGCAAAGAGGCGGAGCGCACAGATACGCAGTATTTT CASSKEAERTDTQYF
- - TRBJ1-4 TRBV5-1 TGCGCCAGCAGCCCCGGAGCAGAGGATGAAAAACTGTTTTTT CASSPGAEDEKLFF
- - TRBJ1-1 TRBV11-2 TGTGCCAGCAGCCGCGGGGCGAACACTGAAGCTTTCTTT CASSRGANTEAFF
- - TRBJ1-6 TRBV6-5 TGTGCCTCGCCGGGACTTAAGAATTCACCCCTCCACTTT CASPGLKNSPLHF
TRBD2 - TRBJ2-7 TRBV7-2 TGTGCCAGCAGTCTGGGGGGGAGTCGGGTCGAGCAGTACTTC CASSLGGSRVEQYF
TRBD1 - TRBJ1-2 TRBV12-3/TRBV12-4 TGTGCCAGCAGTCCGGGACAGGGCTTTGGCTACACCTTC CASSPGQGFGYTF
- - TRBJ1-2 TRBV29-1 TGCAGCGTTCTCGGGGGTGACCCCCTTGACTACACCTTC CSVLGGDPLDYTF